The 12 T cell receptor beta chains presented below share a single source sample, sequenced in a study of monozygotic twins with inflammatory bowel disease. TCRdb reprocessed the 5' RACE reads; each CDR3 protein has one entry and no DNA is given. The sample data list hundreds of thousands of distinct CDR3 sequences. The material sequenced was blood. The receptors stem from a human donor with ulcerative colitis or Crohn's disease, or a healthy co-twin of an affected twin (not recorded which).

The chain joins TRBV5-1 to TRBJ2-7; TCRdb returns TRBD1, unconfirmable since there is no DNA. The CDR3 consists of 15 residues. Germline V gene lookup returns CDR1 SGHRS and CDR2 YFSETQ. CDR3 residues: CASSPREALRDEQYF.

The chain combines TRBV7-9 with TRBJ1-6; TCRdb gives TRBD1 as the D gene, but with no DNA this cannot be confirmed. CDR1 and CDR2 from the germline V gene are SEHNR and FQNEAQ (reference sequence). CDR3 length: 16 residues. CDR3 loop: CASSLALDRVLSPLHF.

The V and J genes are TRBV3-1 and TRBJ1-1; the TCRdb D gene call, TRBD1, has no DNA to confirm it. Germline assignment: CDR1 LGHDT and CDR2 YNNKEL (reference sequence). The CDR3 sequence is 17 residues long. This CDR3 is CASSQESLGGRGTEAFF.

The chain couples TRBV3-1 to TRBJ2-3. The CDR3 extends over 14 amino acids. Per the germline V gene, CDR1 is LGHDT and CDR2 is YNNKEL (reference sequence). CDR3 sequence reads: CASSFLLGTDTQYF.

The chain has TRBV30 and TRBJ2-1. CDR1 and CDR2 from the germline V gene are GTSNPN and SVGIG (reference sequence). The CDR3 is made up of 12 amino acids. This CDR3 is CAWSGLLPEQFF.

The chain links TRBV5-4 to TRBJ2-1; TCRdb indicates TRBD1, and absent DNA this call remains unverified. The germline V gene has CDR1 SGHNT and CDR2 YYREEE (reference sequence). The CDR3 length is 15 residues. The CDR3: CASSLDPGPINEQFF.

V and J are TRBV7-2 and TRBJ1-1; TCRdb proposes TRBD1, but this gene call is untestable without DNA. The CDR3 is made up of 16 amino acids. The germline CDR1 and CDR2 sequences are SGHTA and FQGNSA. This CDR3 reads CASSLSRGQGNTEAFF.

The genes are TRBV6-1 and TRBJ2-5; TCRdb's assignment of TRBD1 cannot be checked, as there is no DNA. The CDR3 spans 13 residues. The germline gives CDR1 MNHNS, CDR2 SASEGT. Here the CDR3 reads CASSGGELETQYF.

This CDR3 is CASSLTGGGWTEAFF. This chain connects TRBV5-1 to TRBJ1-1; no DNA is available, so the TRBD1 call from TCRdb remains unchecked. CDR3 length: 15 amino acids. Per the germline V gene, CDR1 is SGHRS and CDR2 is YFSETQ.

This sequence joins TRBV14 and TRBJ2-7; TCRdb's D gene call, TRBD1, goes unchecked for lack of DNA. The CDR3 sequence is 16 residues long. CDR1 is SGHDN and CDR2 is FVKESK in the germline V gene. The CDR3 loop is CASSQRYRGEDYEQYF.

CDR3 in amino acids: CSVQTSGNGETQYF. This chain joins TRBV29-1 and TRBJ2-5; TCRdb calls TRBD2, which cannot be checked without DNA. From germline, CDR1 is SQVTM and CDR2 ANQGSEA. This CDR3 has 14 residues.

The J gene is TRBJ2-1, the V gene TRBV5-1; TCRdb designates TRBD1, a call that cannot be tested without DNA. Germline V gene data show CDR1 as SGHRS and CDR2 as YFSETQ. This CDR3 is built from 15 residues. This CDR3 reads CASSSGGRSYNEQFF.